Below, one T cell receptor beta chain is given with its context. Its antigen specificity is not known. Each CD8+ T cell subset was flow-sorted in triplicate, and some 310,000 cells per subset were placed directly into RLT lysis buffer. Peripheral blood mononuclear cells were isolated from buffy coats using standard density gradient centrifugation. Total RNA was extracted from sorted cells using an RNeasy Mini Kit. TCRdb shows the sequencer as NextSeq 550. The Human TCR Profiling Kit (MiLaboratory) was used to make UMI-labeled 5' RACE TRB cDNA libraries. cDNA synthesis used the entire amount of extracted RNA, and PCR amplification then used the entire amount of cDNA produced. Libraries were prepared in parallel using an identical number of PCR cycles. On the authors' methods: About 53,000 +/- 9,400 unique UMI-labeled TRB cDNA molecules per library were extracted with MIGEC and MiXCR, with at least two reads per UMI required. Each library averaged about 40,000 +/- 10,000 functional in-frame TRB CDR3 nucleotide clonotypes without stop codons. Diversity metrics, including normalized Shannon-Wiener and Chao1, were computed in VDJtools after downsampling to 5000 UMI-labeled TRB molecules per sample. Clonotype-size-weighted physicochemical properties of the central five CDR3 residues (interaction energy, strength, volume and Kidera factor 4) were computed in VDJtools. One entry per CDR3 protein sequence results from the TCRdb reprocessing of the reads, with DNA left out. The V and J calls were determined by TCRdb, not by the authors. The table for this sample lists about 40,000 distinct CDR3 sequences. The top ten clones comprise approximately 7.7% of the sample.

These data come from a study of CXCR3-negative and CXCR3-positive naive CD8 T cells (dated by TCRdb to the late 2010s). In the study overall: In total, some 130 million TRB reads were obtained, corresponding to roughly 1.5 +/- 0.3 million reads per library. Naive subsets from several donors and memory cells from 3 donors were included in the TRBV-TRBJ cluster analysis. Diversity and physicochemical repertoire analyses were performed on about ten donors pooled from two independent experiments.

Broad study findings and their caveats: Because surface CD5, which has been linked to self-reactivity in mice, was comparable between naive subsets, TCR interaction strength was also inferred from TRB CDR3 physicochemical properties. Similar TRBV-TRBJ usage was shown by naive CXCR3-negative and CXCR3-positive cells from the same donor, whereas distinct patterns were shown by memory cells. Comparably high repertoire diversity was found in both naive subsets, whereas much lower repertoire diversity was found in memory CD8+ T cells. Because CXCR3 expression was partially decreased after cryopreservation, freshly isolated PBMCs were used for most assays.

CDR1 and CDR2 were assigned from the germline V gene (reference sequence) as MNHEY and SMNVEV. The CDR3 goes from the cysteine to the phenylalanine over 15 residues. No DNA sequence was recorded. The chain uses TRBV27 and TRBJ2-7. Sequenced material: memory CD8+ T cells from blood. Sample cell subset or site, as interpreted from the label and publication: conventional CD8+ memory T cells (TMEM), sorted as controls. This sequence was found in a human donor in good health. Some clones in this sample may be carry-over from other donors' samples. The CDR3 reads CASSLGTGISYEQYF.